The 26 T cell receptor beta chains below come from one sample, sequenced in a study of cytomegalovirus exposure and HLA in healthy donors. Primers included in the PCR were 60 Vbeta and 13 Jbeta primers. TCRdb's copy holds only in-frame clones and misses some; the assay was immunoSEQ multiplex PCR. The sample yields 120,000 or so clones, about 80% seen once. The sample comprised PBMCs. Receptors were obtained from a man younger than 40 in good health and CMV-seronegative.

The rearrangement joins TRBV27 to TRBJ2-7; TRBD1 aligns across 9 bases. The length of the CDR3 is 13 residues. CDR1 and CDR2 from the germline V gene are MNHEY and SMNVEV (reference sequence). J was trimmed by 6 bases and V by 3 bases; bases with no gene match: 3. The CDR3 region has the DNA TGTGCCAGCAGTTTGGGGGACAGGGTCGAGCAGTACTTC. Encoded protein: CASSLGDRVEQYF.

The gene calls are TRBV5-1 and TRBJ1-1; 8 bases align to TRBD1. J gave up 0 bases and V 1 base, and 5 bases lay outside the gene matches. CDR1 SGHRS and CDR2 YFSETQ come from the germline V gene. This CDR3 region has 16 residues. The CDR3 DNA is TGCGCCAGCAGCTTGCGACAGGGGATCTTGAACACTGAAGCTTTCTTT. Protein: CASSLRQGILNTEAFF. Supplemented by reference TRBV5-1 and TRBJ1-1, the full variable domain reads KAGVTQTPRYLIKTRGQQVTLSCSPISGHRSVSWYQQTPGQGLQFLFEYFSETQRNKGNFPGRFSGRQFSNSRSEMNVSTLELGDSALYLCASSLRQGILNTEAFFGQGTRLTVV.

This clone was seen a handful of times. This sequence joins TRBV5-4 and TRBJ1-2; D might be TRBD1 (5 bases). The V gene lost 5 bases and the J gene lost 5 bases, with 19 bases spanning the gap. Germline values: CDR1 SGHNT, CDR2 YYREEE (reference sequence). CDR3 size: 15 residues. The CDR3 DNA reads as TGTGCCAGCAGAGGAACAGGAAGGGGAGGATATGGCTACACCTTC. The encoded protein is CASRGTGRGGYGYTF.

V and J are TRBV10-3 and TRBJ1-4; 8 bases are shared with TRBD1. V was pared by 6 bases and J by 4 bases, with 4 bases of the junction left unmatched. The CDR3 has 14 amino acids. Germline V CDR1 and CDR2: ENHRY, SYGVKD. The CDR3 nucleotides are TGTGCCATCAGCCCGGGACAGGATAATGAAAAACTGTTTTTT. It encodes CAISPGQDNEKLFF.

The table lists this clone with a count of one. This sequence joins TRBV5-3 and TRBJ2-3, with TRBD1 matching over 9 bases. TRBV5-3 is marked as an open reading frame, function uncertain. The CDR3 consists of 18 residues. After removal of 4 bases from V and 0 bases from J, the junction contained 12 bases not matched to a gene. CDR3 protein: CARSGDGQGTPSTDTQYF. DNA of the CDR3: TGTGCCAGAAGCGGGGATGGACAGGGGACCCCTAGCACAGATACGCAGTATTTT.

CDR3 nucleotide sequence: TGTGCCAGCAGCGCCGAGGGACGGGGGGCCGATACGCAGTATTTT. Amino acid sequence: CASSAEGRGADTQYF. V usage is TRBV9 and J usage is TRBJ2-3, with D tentatively TRBD2 (7 bases). V was cut by 3 bases and J by 6 bases, with 17 bases left in between. The V gene's germline CDR1 is SGDLS and CDR2 YYNGEE. This CDR3 comprises 15 residues.

The chain carries TRBV5-1 and TRBJ1-2, with TRBD1 matching 7 bases. Per the germline V gene, CDR1 is SGHRS and CDR2 is YFSETQ. The CDR3 is made up of 14 amino acids. The J segment lost 5 bases and the V segment lost 0 bases, leaving 4 bases of the junction unmatched. CDR3 loop: CASSLEGQTYGYTF. In DNA, the CDR3 is TGCGCCAGCAGCTTGGAGGGACAGACTTATGGCTACACCTTC.

This chain joins TRBV18 and TRBJ1-5; 9 nucleotides line up with TRBD1. Per the germline V gene, CDR1 is KGHSH and CDR2 is LQKENI. V shed 6 bases and J 0 bases; nucleotides not matched to a gene: 6. This CDR3 has 16 residues. CDR3: CASSPRTGDSNQPQHF. The CDR3 nucleotides read TGTGCCAGCTCCCCCCGGACAGGGGATAGCAATCAGCCCCAGCATTTT.

This clone has more than one count but fewer than ten. This chain connects TRBV6-5 to TRBJ1-5, with 10 bases aligning to TRBD1. CDR1 and CDR2 from the germline V gene are MNHEY and SVGAGI. The CDR3 sequence is 15 residues long. V lost 7 bases, J lost 6 bases, and 9 bases stayed unmatched. CDR3 residues: CASTEGQGRGQPQHF. Written as DNA, the CDR3 is TGTGCCAGCACCGAGGGACAGGGGCGAGGTCAGCCCCAGCATTTT.

The rearrangement joins TRBV7-2 to TRBJ1-5; TRBD1 matches at 8 bases. The ends lost 2 bases at V and 2 bases at J; junction bases unmatched: 2. Germline CDR1 is SGHTA and CDR2 is FQGNSA. The CDR3 is 15 amino acids. The CDR3 here is CASSLTDRGNQPQHF. CDR3 coding DNA: TGTGCCAGCAGCTTAACGGACAGGGGCAATCAGCCCCAGCATTTT.

The chain is built from TRBV5-1 and TRBJ2-7, with 16 bases matching TRBD2. The J segment lost 5 bases and the V segment lost 1 base, leaving 6 bases of the junction unmatched. The CDR3 has 17 amino acids. CDR1 and CDR2 from the germline V gene are SGHRS and YFSETQ. CDR3 residues: CASSLLGTSGRGDEQYF. The DNA for the CDR3 is TGCGCCAGCAGCTTGTTAGGGACTAGCGGGAGGGGCGACGAGCAGTACTTC.

The chain has TRBV10-1 and TRBJ2-3; TRBD2 matches at 11 bases. This CDR3 region has 16 residues. CDR1 and CDR2 from the germline V gene are WNHNN and SYGVQD (reference sequence). After removal of 8 bases from V and 2 bases from J, the junction contained 9 bases not matched to a gene. In DNA form, the CDR3 reads TGCGCCAGCGCCCCCCTAGCGGGAGGTTCCACAGATACGCAGTATTTT. It codes for CASAPLAGGSTDTQYF.

The genes are TRBV4-2 and TRBJ2-4; D unclear. V was shortened by 2 bases and J by 5 bases, with 10 bases between the two germline ends. Germline V lookup: CDR1 LGHNA, CDR2 YNFKEQ. The CDR3 contains 14 residues. This CDR3 is CASSQTPSENIQYF. CDR3 DNA: TGTGCCAGCAGCCAAACGCCTTCGGAAAACATTCAGTACTTC.

The table lists this clone with a few counts. V gene TRBV5-4 combines with J gene TRBJ1-1, with TRBD1 matching 11 bases. The V gene's germline CDR1 is SGHNT and CDR2 YYREEE (reference sequence). This CDR3 is built from 14 residues. The V and J ends lost 4 bases and 4 bases, in that order; junction bases with no gene match: 3. The CDR3 region has the DNA TGTGCCAGCAGCCCCGGGACAGGGGGCACTGAAGCTTTCTTT. Its protein is CASSPGTGGTEAFF.

The chain recombines TRBV5-1 with TRBJ1-1; D may be TRBD1 (6 bases). The length of the CDR3 is 13 residues. The V end lost 7 bases, the J end lost 1 base, and 11 bases lay between the germline ends. Per germline, CDR1 SGHRS and CDR2 YFSETQ. This CDR3 is CASGLTGNTEAFF. In DNA form, the CDR3 reads TGCGCCAGCGGCCTGACAGGGAACACTGAAGCTTTCTTT.

This chain links TRBV19 with TRBJ2-7, with TRBD1 identical over 7 bases. The V segment lost 5 bases and the J segment 2 bases; nucleotides outside the gene matches: 3. This CDR3 region has 13 residues. The germline CDR1 and CDR2 sequences are LNHDA and SQIVND (reference sequence). The CDR3 coding sequence is TGTGCCAGTAGTCCAGGGACAGCCTACGAGCAGTACTTC. This gives the protein CASSPGTAYEQYF.

The chain is built from TRBV28 and TRBJ2-4, with D possibly TRBD1 on 6 matching bases. V shed 5 bases and J shed 2 bases, with 16 bases lying between them. The CDR3 covers 16 residues. Per germline, CDR1 MDHEN and CDR2 SYDVKM. CDR3 coding DNA: TGTGCCAGCAGTCAAACAGGGACGGGGACCAAAAACATTCAGTACTTC. This codes for CASSQTGTGTKNIQYF.

This clone showed up just once. The chain uses TRBV28 and TRBJ1-2; 7 bases match TRBD1. The V gene end was trimmed by 6 bases and the J gene end by 3 bases; junction bases not matched to a gene: 10. Germline V lookup: CDR1 MDHEN, CDR2 SYDVKM. The CDR3 is made up of 15 amino acids. This chain's CDR3 is CASSYGTARHYGYTF. CDR3 in DNA: TGTGCCAGCAGCTATGGGACAGCGAGACACTATGGCTACACCTTC.

Only a few counts were recorded for this clone. The chain couples TRBV7-9 to TRBJ1-4; D is unresolved. Germline V gene sequence: CDR1 SEHNR, CDR2 FQNEAQ (reference sequence). V was pared by 2 bases and J by 14 bases, with 15 bases between. The CDR3 is 13 amino acids. CDR3 residues: CASSLSVYEELFF. In DNA form, the CDR3 reads TGTGCCAGCAGCTTATCTGTGTACGAAGAGCTGTTTTTT.

The V gene is TRBV6-6, the J gene TRBJ1-1; maybe TRBD1 (5 bases). The V gene's germline CDR1 is MNHNY and CDR2 SVGAGI (reference sequence). V lost 7 bases, J lost 1 base, and 16 bases lay in between. This CDR3 region has 15 residues. The CDR3 DNA is TGTGCCAGCATACTGGGGGGGGAACCGAACACTGAAGCTTTCTTT. This translates into CASILGGEPNTEAFF.

The chain combines TRBV4-1 with TRBJ2-7; possible D gene TRBD1, 5 bases. V was pared by 1 base and J by 0 bases, with 16 bases between. The V gene's germline CDR1 is MGHRA and CDR2 YSYEKL. The CDR3 runs to 17 residues. DNA of the CDR3: TGCGCCAGCAGCCAAGTTTTCCAGGGCCCCAGCTCCTACGAGCAGTACTTC. This translates into CASSQVFQGPSSYEQYF.

This rearrangement joins TRBV11-2 to TRBJ2-7; 8 bases are a match to TRBD1. The V and J ends lost 4 bases and 0 bases, in that order; junction bases with no gene match: 8. The CDR3 spans 16 residues. CDR1 and CDR2 from the germline V gene are SGHAT and FQNNGV. This chain's CDR3 is CASSSRGQGRSYEQYF. CDR3 sequence (DNA): TGTGCCAGCAGCTCCCGCGGACAGGGTCGCTCCTACGAGCAGTACTTC.

The chain combines TRBV2 with TRBJ1-1; 8 bases are a match to TRBD1. The length of the CDR3 is 14 residues. The germline V gene encodes CDR1 SNHLY and CDR2 FYNNEI. Unmatched junction bases numbered 11, after V lost 6 bases and J lost 8 bases. CDR3 sequence: CASSTTGAFAEAFF. DNA of the CDR3: TGTGCCAGCAGCACGACAGGGGCCTTCGCGGAAGCTTTCTTT.

This chain uses TRBV5-6 with TRBJ2-5, with D uncertain. The end of the DNA fits TRBJ2-7 better, so the J call may be wrong. Germline V gives CDR1 SGHDT, CDR2 YYEEEE. This CDR3 is built from 12 residues. The CDR3 is CASSLQVYEQYF. In DNA, the CDR3 is TGTGCCAGCAGCTTGCAGGTGTACGAGCAGTACTTC.

This sequence joins TRBV7-9 and TRBJ1-2, with 7 bases aligning to TRBD1. With V trimmed by 8 bases and J by 5 bases, 8 bases remained unmatched. CDR3 size: 13 residues. From germline, CDR1 is SEHNR and CDR2 FQNEAQ (reference sequence). The CDR3 protein is CASDRQGEYGYTF. CDR3 sequence (DNA): TGTGCCAGCGACCGACAGGGAGAATATGGCTACACCTTC.

The CDR3 spells CASSVAATERGYGYTF. Here the CDR3 DNA reads TGTGCCAGCAGCGTAGCAGCAACTGAGAGAGGCTATGGCTACACCTTC. The V gene is TRBV9, the J gene TRBJ1-2; D uncertain. CDR1 SGDLS and CDR2 YYNGEE come from the germline V gene. V lost 0 bases to trimming and J lost 4 bases, with 16 bases between them. There are 16 residues in the CDR3.